This entry describes one T cell receptor (beta chain). Antigen: not known. Intraepithelial and lamina propria lymphocytes were freed from processed graft tissue. These data come from a study of graft-versus-host responses after intestinal transplantation. Study outcomes and limitations: Marrow from the recipient contained GvH clones, some of which had appeared first in ileum or blood.

This CDR3 has 15 residues. CDR1 LNHDA and CDR2 SQIVND come from the germline V gene (reference sequence). The J segment lost 1 base and the V segment lost 3 bases, leaving 4 bases of the junction unmatched. Sequencing was performed with immunoSEQ multiplex PCR; in TCRdb, only in-frame clones are kept and a portion is missing. Altogether over 15,000 clones are present, about 67% being singletons, with the ten largest covering approximately 3.4%. The V gene is TRBV19, the J gene TRBJ2-7; 9 positions match TRBD1. The sequenced sample was ileum tissue, obtained 14 days after transplant. The receptor was isolated from a human patient who received an intestinal transplant, so some T cells may come from the graft donor. The CDR3 region is CASSMGTGPSYEQYF. DNA of the CDR3: TGTGCCAGTAGTATGGGGACAGGGCCTTCCTACGAGCAGTACTTC.